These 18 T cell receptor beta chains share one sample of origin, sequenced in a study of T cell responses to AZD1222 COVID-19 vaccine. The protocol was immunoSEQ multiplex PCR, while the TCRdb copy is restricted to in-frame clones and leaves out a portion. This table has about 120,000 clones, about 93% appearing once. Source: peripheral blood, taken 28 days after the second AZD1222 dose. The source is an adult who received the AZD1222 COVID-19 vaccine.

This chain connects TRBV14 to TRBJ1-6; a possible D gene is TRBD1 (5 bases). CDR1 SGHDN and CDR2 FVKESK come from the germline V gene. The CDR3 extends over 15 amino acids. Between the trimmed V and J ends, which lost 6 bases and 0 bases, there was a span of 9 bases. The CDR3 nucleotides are TGTGCCAGCAGTCGACAGAGCTCCTATAATTCACCCCTCCACTTT. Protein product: CASSRQSSYNSPLHF. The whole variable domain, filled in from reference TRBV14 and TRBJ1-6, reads EAGVTQFPSHSVIEKGQTVTLRCDPISGHDNLYWYRRVMGKEIKFLLHFVKESKQDESGMPNNRFLAERTGGTYSTLKVQPAELEDSGVYFCASSRQSSYNSPLHFGNGTRLTVT.

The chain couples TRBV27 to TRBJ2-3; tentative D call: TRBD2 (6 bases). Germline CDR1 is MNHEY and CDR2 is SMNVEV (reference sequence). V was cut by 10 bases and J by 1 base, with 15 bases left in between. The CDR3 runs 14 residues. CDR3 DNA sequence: TGTGCCACCAGAAGCGGGCGGCGCACAGATACGCAGTATTTT. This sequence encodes CATRSGRRTDTQYF.

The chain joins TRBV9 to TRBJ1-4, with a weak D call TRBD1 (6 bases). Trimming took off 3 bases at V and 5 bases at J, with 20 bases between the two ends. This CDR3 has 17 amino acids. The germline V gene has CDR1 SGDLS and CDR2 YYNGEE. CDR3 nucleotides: TGTGCCAGCAGCGGGCCCTTACGGGACATGGGAAATGAAAAACTGTTTTTT. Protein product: CASSGPLRDMGNEKLFF.

CDR3 bases: TGTGCCAGCAGTGGGACAGGGCCGAACACTGAAGCTTTCTTT. This codes for CASSGTGPNTEAFF. The gene calls are TRBV2 and TRBJ1-1, with 8 bases identical to TRBD1. Trimming cost V 4 bases and J 1 base; bases outside gene matches: 2. Germline lookup yields CDR1 SNHLY and CDR2 FYNNEI. CDR3 length: 14 amino acids. Full variable domain (rest looked up from reference TRBV2 and TRBJ1-1): EPEVTQTPSHQVTQMGQEVILRCVPISNHLYFYWYRQILGQKVEFLVSFYNNEISEKSEIFDDQFSVERPDGSNFTLKIRSTKLEDSAMYFCASSGTGPNTEAFFGQGTRLTVV.

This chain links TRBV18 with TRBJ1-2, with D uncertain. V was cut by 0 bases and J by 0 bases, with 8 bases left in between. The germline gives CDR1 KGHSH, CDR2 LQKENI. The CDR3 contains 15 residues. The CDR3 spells CASSPPVSANYGYTF. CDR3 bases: TGTGCCAGCTCACCACCGGTTTCAGCTAACTATGGCTACACCTTC.

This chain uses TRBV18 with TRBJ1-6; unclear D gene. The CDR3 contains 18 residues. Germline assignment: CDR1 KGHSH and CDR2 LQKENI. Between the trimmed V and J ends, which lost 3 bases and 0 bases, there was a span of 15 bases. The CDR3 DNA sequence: TGTGCCAGCTCACCTGTAATGACGGATAGCTCCTATAATTCACCCCTCCACTTT. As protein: CASSPVMTDSSYNSPLHF.

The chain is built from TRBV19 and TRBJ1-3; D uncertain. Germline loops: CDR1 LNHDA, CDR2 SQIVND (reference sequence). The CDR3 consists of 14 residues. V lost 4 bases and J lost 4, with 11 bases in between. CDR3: CASSTGRVGNTIYF. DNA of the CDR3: TGTGCCAGTAGTACCGGGAGGGTCGGAAACACCATATATTTT.

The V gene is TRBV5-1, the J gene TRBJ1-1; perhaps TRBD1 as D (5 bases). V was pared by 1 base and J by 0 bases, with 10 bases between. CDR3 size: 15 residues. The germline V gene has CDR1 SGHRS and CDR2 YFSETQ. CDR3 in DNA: TGCGCCAGCAGCTTGAACACAGGCGTGAACACTGAAGCTTTCTTT. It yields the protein CASSLNTGVNTEAFF.

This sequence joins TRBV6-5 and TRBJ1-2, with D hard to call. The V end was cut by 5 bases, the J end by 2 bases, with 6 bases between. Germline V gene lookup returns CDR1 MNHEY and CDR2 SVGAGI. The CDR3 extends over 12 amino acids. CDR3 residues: CASSPRNYGYTF. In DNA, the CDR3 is TGTGCCAGCAGTCCGCGGAACTATGGCTACACCTTC.

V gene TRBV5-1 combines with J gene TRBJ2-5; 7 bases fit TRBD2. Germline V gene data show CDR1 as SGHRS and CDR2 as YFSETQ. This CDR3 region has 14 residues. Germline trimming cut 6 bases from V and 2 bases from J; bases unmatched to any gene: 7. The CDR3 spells CASKDPGGQETQYF. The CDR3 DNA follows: TGCGCCAGCAAGGATCCGGGGGGACAAGAGACCCAGTACTTC. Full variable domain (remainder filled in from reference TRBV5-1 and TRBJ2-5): KAGVTQTPRYLIKTRGQQVTLSCSPISGHRSVSWYQQTPGQGLQFLFEYFSETQRNKGNFPGRFSGRQFSNSRSEMNVSTLELGDSALYLCASKDPGGQETQYFGPGTRLLVL.

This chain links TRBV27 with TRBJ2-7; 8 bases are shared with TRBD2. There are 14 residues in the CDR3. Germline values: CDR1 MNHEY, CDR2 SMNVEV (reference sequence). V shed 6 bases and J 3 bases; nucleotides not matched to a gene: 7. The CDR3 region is CASSPGLDVYEQYF. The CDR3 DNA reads TGTGCCAGCAGCCCGGGACTAGATGTCTACGAGCAGTACTTC.

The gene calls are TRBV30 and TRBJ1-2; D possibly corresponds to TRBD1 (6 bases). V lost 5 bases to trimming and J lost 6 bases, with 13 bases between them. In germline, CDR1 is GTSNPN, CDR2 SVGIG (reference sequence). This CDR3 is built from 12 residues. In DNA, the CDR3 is TGTGCCTGGGATACAGGGTTGAATGGCTACACCTTC. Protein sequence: CAWDTGLNGYTF.

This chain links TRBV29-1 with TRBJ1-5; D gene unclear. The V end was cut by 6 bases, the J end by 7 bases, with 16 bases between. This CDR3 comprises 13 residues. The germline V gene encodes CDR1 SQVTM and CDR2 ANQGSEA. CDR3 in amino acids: CSVVETLSQPQHF. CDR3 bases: TGCAGCGTCGTCGAAACTCTGAGCCAGCCCCAGCATTTT.

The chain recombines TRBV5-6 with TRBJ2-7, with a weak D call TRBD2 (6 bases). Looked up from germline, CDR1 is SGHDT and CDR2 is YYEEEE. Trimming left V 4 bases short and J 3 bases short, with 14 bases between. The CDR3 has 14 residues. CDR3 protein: CASSLGVGGYEQYF. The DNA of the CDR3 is TGTGCCAGCAGCCTGGGAGTCGGGGGCTACGAGCAGTACTTC.

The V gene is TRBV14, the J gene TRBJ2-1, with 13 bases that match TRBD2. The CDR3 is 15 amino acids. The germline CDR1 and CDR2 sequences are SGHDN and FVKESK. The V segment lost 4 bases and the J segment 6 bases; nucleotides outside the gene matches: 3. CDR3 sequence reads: CASSPTSGGANEQFF. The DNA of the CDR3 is TGTGCCAGCAGCCCTACTAGCGGGGGGGCCAATGAGCAGTTCTTC.

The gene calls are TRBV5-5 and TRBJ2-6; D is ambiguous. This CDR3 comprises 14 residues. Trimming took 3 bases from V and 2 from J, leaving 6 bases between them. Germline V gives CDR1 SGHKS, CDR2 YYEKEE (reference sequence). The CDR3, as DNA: TGTGCCAGCAGCTCCCCTACTGGGGCCAACGTCCTGACTTTC. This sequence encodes CASSSPTGANVLTF. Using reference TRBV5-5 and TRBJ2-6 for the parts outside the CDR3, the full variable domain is DAGVTQSPTHLIKTRGQQVTLRCSPISGHKSVSWYQQVLGQGPQFIFQYYEKEERGRGNFPDRFSARQFPNYSSELNVNALLLGDSALYLCASSSPTGANVLTFGAGSRLTVL.

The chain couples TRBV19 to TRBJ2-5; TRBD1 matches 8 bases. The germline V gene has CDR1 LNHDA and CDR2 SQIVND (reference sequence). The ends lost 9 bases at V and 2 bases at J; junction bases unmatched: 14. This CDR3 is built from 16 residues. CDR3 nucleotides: TGTGCCAGCTTCCCGACAGGGGCGTCGATACAAGAGACCCAGTACTTC. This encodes CASFPTGASIQETQYF.

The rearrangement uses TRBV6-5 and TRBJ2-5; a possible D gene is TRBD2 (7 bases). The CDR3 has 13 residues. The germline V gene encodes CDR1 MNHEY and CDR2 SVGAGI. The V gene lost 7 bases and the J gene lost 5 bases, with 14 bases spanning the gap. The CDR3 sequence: CASTWGGPETQYF. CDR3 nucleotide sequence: TGTGCCAGCACTTGGGGGGGGCCGGAGACCCAGTACTTC.